This T cell receptor (beta chain) was captured in a study of T-cell reconstitution after alpha-beta-depleted transplantation in children. Study outcomes and limitations: One year post-transplant, T-cell counts and diversity were largely derived from T cells produced anew.

Unique molecular identifiers were used in preparing the TCRbeta library. In TCRdb, the PCR reads were re-called with MiXCR into one record per CDR3 protein. Of 200,000 to 300,000 distinct CDR3 sequences in the sample, around 7.8% were seen once. Of note for this clonotype: Its antigen remains unknown. A read error may explain this, as a much larger clone is one base away.

Trimming cost V 3 bases and J 13 bases, with 10 bases left between them. The CDR3 is made up of 11 amino acids. The TCR comes from a male patient younger than 18 who had a stem cell transplant for acute lymphoblastic leukemia, so the T cells may come from the graft donor. The chain uses TRBV12-3 or TRBV12-4 and TRBJ2-1; D not resolved. The sequenced sample was PBMCs, mostly from graft donor cells, obtained 180 days after TCRalphabeta/CD19-depleted stem cell transplant. The CDR3 protein is CASSFKTGQFF. As DNA, the CDR3 is TGTGCCAGCAGTTTCAAGACTGGTCAGTTCTTC.